A single sample gave rise to the 25 T cell receptor beta chains below, sequenced in a study of shared clonotypes between healthy human individuals. Libraries were prepared by immunoSEQ multiplex PCR; TCRdb keeps only in-frame clonotypes and omits some of them. The top ten clones hold about 0.41% of a sample with 2 million to 2.5 million clones, about 90% of them seen once. What was sequenced was naive CD4+ T cells from PBMCs. The subset: CD45RA+ positively selected. Every receptor here comes from a man between 18 and 35 years old in good health. Some clones in this sample may be carry-over from other donors' samples.

This clone was seen only once. The chain employs TRBV7-9 and TRBJ2-1, with D unclear. There are 14 residues in the CDR3. The germline CDR1 and CDR2 sequences are SEHNR and FQNEAQ (reference sequence). V was pared by 7 bases and J by 9 bases, with 19 bases between. Here the CDR3 reads CASNSLVIWAEQFF. The CDR3 coding sequence is TGTGCCAGCAACAGCTTAGTGATTTGGGCTGAGCAGTTCTTC.

V usage is TRBV5-4 and J usage is TRBJ1-2, with TRBD1 matching over 11 bases. Germline values: CDR1 SGHNT, CDR2 YYREEE (reference sequence). This CDR3 has 14 residues. After removal of 4 bases from V and 3 bases from J, the junction contained 2 bases not matched to a gene. The CDR3 DNA sequence: TGTGCCAGCAGCCAGGGACAGGGGGACTATGGCTACACCTTC. Encoded protein: CASSQGQGDYGYTF. The whole variable domain, remainder taken from reference TRBV5-4 and TRBJ1-2, is ETGVTQSPTHLIKTRGQQVTLRCSSQSGHNTVSWYQQALGQGPQFIFQYYREEENGRGNFPPRFSGLQFPNYSSELNVNALELDDSALYLCASSQGQGDYGYTFGSGTRLTVV.

The V gene is TRBV10-3, the J gene TRBJ2-7; tentative D call: TRBD1 (5 bases). The V end was cut by 3 bases, the J end by 4 bases, with 10 bases between. This CDR3 contains 13 residues. CDR1 ENHRY and CDR2 SYGVKD come from the germline V gene. The CDR3 DNA reads TGTGCCATCAGTGATGGGGCGGTTTACGAGCAGTACTTC. Its translation is CAISDGAVYEQYF.

This chain joins TRBV6-1 and TRBJ1-2; D remains ambiguous. Trimming pared 1 base from V and 2 bases from J, leaving 17 bases between. In germline, CDR1 is MNHNS, CDR2 SASEGT. The CDR3 is 17 amino acids. DNA of the CDR3: TGTGCCAGCAGTGAAGGGGCTTTGGGAGGGAAGAACTATGGCTACACCTTC. This sequence encodes CASSEGALGGKNYGYTF.

This chain links TRBV4-2 with TRBJ2-7; D not resolved. The CDR3 totals 16 residues. V shed 1 base and J shed 0 bases, with 13 bases lying between them. Germline-derived CDR1 and CDR2 are LGHNA and YNFKEQ. CDR3 amino acids: CASSQVGSKSSYEQYF. CDR3 coding DNA: TGTGCCAGCAGCCAAGTGGGGTCGAAGAGCTCCTACGAGCAGTACTTC.

This clone occurred once. DNA of the CDR3: TGTGCCAGCAGTCTGGGGACAGAGGGCAATCAGCCCCAGCATTTT. Protein sequence: CASSLGTEGNQPQHF. The chain employs TRBV27 and TRBJ1-5; 7 nucleotides line up with TRBD1. Unmatched junction bases numbered 6, after V lost 5 bases and J lost 2 bases. CDR3 size: 15 residues. The germline CDR1 and CDR2 sequences are MNHEY and SMNVEV (reference sequence).

The chain uses TRBV6-5 and TRBJ2-1; a weak D match, TRBD2 (5 bases). The CDR3 loop spans 13 amino acids. Trimming shortened V by 5 bases and J by 8 bases, and 13 bases separated the two germline ends. Germline assignment: CDR1 MNHEY and CDR2 SVGAGI. This CDR3 is CASSTREGYEQFF. CDR3 nucleotides: TGTGCCAGCAGTACTCGAGAGGGCTATGAGCAGTTCTTC.

The rearrangement links TRBV28 to TRBJ1-1; D remains unclear. The length of the CDR3 is 15 residues. Trimming took off 3 bases at V and 0 bases at J, with 11 bases between the two ends. In germline, CDR1 is MDHEN, CDR2 SYDVKM. CDR3 coding DNA: TGTGCCAGCAGTTTTTTAGGAGCCATGAACACTGAAGCTTTCTTT. It encodes CASSFLGAMNTEAFF.

The rearrangement uses TRBV7-6 and TRBJ2-1, with TRBD2 matching over 10 bases. The ends lost 1 base at V and 5 bases at J; junction bases unmatched: 8. Germline CDR1 and CDR2: SGHVS and FNYEAQ. The CDR3 consists of 17 residues. CDR3 protein: CASSLGQSGRVDNEQFF. In DNA form, the CDR3 reads TGTGCCAGCAGCTTAGGCCAGAGCGGGAGGGTCGACAATGAGCAGTTCTTC.

V gene TRBV28 combines with J gene TRBJ2-7; tentatively, D is TRBD1 (6 bases). This CDR3 spans 14 amino acids. The ends were cut back, 4 bases at V and 3 bases at J, with 13 bases in the middle. Germline CDR1 reads MDHEN; CDR2 reads SYDVKM. In nucleotides, the CDR3 is TGTGCCAGCAGTTATTTCGACAGGTTCTACGAGCAGTACTTC. Translating gives CASSYFDRFYEQYF. The complete variable domain, with remaining parts taken from reference TRBV28 and TRBJ2-7, reads DVKVTQSSRYLVKRTGEKVFLECVQDMDHENMFWYRQDPGLGLRLIYFSYDVKMKEKGDIPEGYSVSREKKERFSLILESASTNQTSMYLCASSYFDRFYEQYFGPGTRLTVT.

This clone was seen a single time. The chain combines TRBV28 with TRBJ2-5; tentative D call: TRBD1 (5 bases). V lost 2 bases and J 5 bases, leaving 15 bases between the germline ends. From germline, CDR1 is MDHEN and CDR2 SYDVKM. The CDR3 consists of 15 residues. CDR3 region: CASSLRAQGHETQYF. The CDR3 DNA follows: TGTGCCAGCAGTTTAAGGGCCCAGGGTCATGAGACCCAGTACTTC.

The chain has TRBV25-1 and TRBJ1-3; the D is unclear. The CDR3 covers 16 residues. The germline V gene encodes CDR1 MGHDK and CDR2 SYGVNS. Trimming shortened V by 6 bases and J by 0 bases, and 15 bases separated the two germline ends. In nucleotides, the CDR3 is TGTGCCAGCAGCTCCCGGGCTCCGAGCTCTGGAAACACCATATATTTT. Its protein product is CASSSRAPSSGNTIYF.

The chain is built from TRBV7-3 and TRBJ2-3; 9 nucleotides agree with TRBD2. J lost 0 bases, V lost 6 bases, and 4 bases had no gene match. Germline V gene sequence: CDR1 SGHTA, CDR2 FQGTGA. The CDR3 loop spans 15 amino acids. Here the CDR3 reads CASRAGGISTDTQYF. The DNA of the CDR3 is TGTGCCAGCAGGGCGGGAGGGATTAGCACAGATACGCAGTATTTT.

The chain uses TRBV7-6 and TRBJ2-2; 7 nucleotides match TRBD1. Germline assignment: CDR1 SGHVS and CDR2 FNYEAQ. The J segment lost 7 bases and the V segment lost 5 bases, leaving 7 bases of the junction unmatched. There are 14 residues in the CDR3. The CDR3 DNA sequence: TGTGCCAGCAGCCCCAGGGGGTTTATCGGGGAGCTGTTTTTT. Translation: CASSPRGFIGELFF.

V gene TRBV7-9 combines with J gene TRBJ2-7, with TRBD1 as a possible D gene (6 bases). The germline V and J ends were trimmed by 4 bases and 3 bases, with 10 bases remaining between them. Germline CDR1 is SEHNR and CDR2 is FQNEAQ (reference sequence). The CDR3 spans 13 residues. CDR3 amino acids: CASSSMTGYEQYF. DNA for the CDR3: TGTGCCAGCAGCTCCATGACAGGCTACGAGCAGTACTTC.

The chain combines TRBV28 with TRBJ2-5, with TRBD1 as a possible D gene (6 bases). The CDR3 consists of 16 residues. Trimming left V 4 bases short and J 5 bases short, with 20 bases between. In germline, CDR1 is MDHEN, CDR2 SYDVKM. CDR3 in amino acids: CASSSGAVTNGETQYF. DNA of the CDR3: TGTGCCAGCAGTTCAGGGGCAGTCACTAATGGGGAGACCCAGTACTTC.

The chain links TRBV9 to TRBJ2-7; D might be TRBD2 (6 bases). In germline, CDR1 is SGDLS, CDR2 YYNGEE. The ends were cut back, 2 bases at V and 1 base at J, with 13 bases in the middle. The CDR3 covers 15 residues. The CDR3 DNA sequence: TGTGCCAGCAGCGTCCATAGCGGCAGTTCCTACGAGCAGTACTTC. The encoded protein is CASSVHSGSSYEQYF.

This clone was counted a few times. This may be a read error: a much more frequent sequence differs by one nucleotide. The same CDR3 can be traced to other DNA sequences in this sample. The rearrangement joins TRBV7-2 to TRBJ1-1; D gene uncertain. This CDR3 is 13 amino acids long. The V gene's germline CDR1 is SGHTA and CDR2 FQGNSA. V lost 1 base and J 1 base, leaving 4 bases between the germline ends. The CDR3 DNA reads TGTGCCAGCAGCTTAGGCAGGAACACTGAAGCTTTCTTT. Protein sequence: CASSLGRNTEAFF.

V and J are TRBV6-6 and TRBJ2-7; 7 nucleotides align to TRBD2. The CDR3 runs 14 residues. J lost 3 bases, V lost 2 bases, and 4 bases had no gene match. In germline, CDR1 is MNHNY, CDR2 SVGAGI (reference sequence). CDR3 coding DNA: TGTGCCAGCAGTTACGGGGGGGAAGTCTACGAGCAGTACTTC. As protein: CASSYGGEVYEQYF.

Concerning this clone itself: The sample contains more than one DNA sequence encoding this CDR3. V is TRBV5-1 and J is TRBJ1-1; 9 positions match TRBD1. The trim removed 3 bases at V and 2 bases at J, leaving 2 bases unmatched. CDR3 size: 14 residues. The germline CDR1 and CDR2 sequences are SGHRS and YFSETQ. DNA for the CDR3: TGCGCCAGCAGCTGGGGACAGGGTAACACTGAAGCTTTCTTT. Translation gives CASSWGQGNTEAFF.

The chain links TRBV29-1 to TRBJ2-5; D unresolved. This CDR3 is 13 amino acids long. V lost 2 bases to trimming and J lost 6 bases, with 13 bases between them. Germline-derived CDR1 and CDR2 are SQVTM and ANQGSEA. CDR3 loop: CSVEMSSAKTQYF. The CDR3 DNA reads TGCAGCGTTGAAATGTCTAGTGCGAAGACCCAGTACTTC.

As concerns this clone: This sample includes further DNA sequences coding for the same CDR3. V and J are TRBV5-1 and TRBJ2-3, with TRBD2 identical over 11 bases. Per the germline V gene, CDR1 is SGHRS and CDR2 is YFSETQ. CDR3 length: 17 amino acids. Trimming at V came to 1 base and at J to 2 bases, leaving 6 bases not matched to a gene. DNA of the CDR3: TGCGCCAGCAGCTTGCCCGGGACTAGCGGAACCACAGATACGCAGTATTTT. This codes for CASSLPGTSGTTDTQYF.

The CDR3 coding sequence is TGTGCCAGCAGCTTGGGGACGGTCCCCTATGGCTACACCTTC. This encodes CASSLGTVPYGYTF. V is TRBV5-6 and J is TRBJ1-2; D not resolved. Germline CDR1 and CDR2: SGHDT and YYEEEE. V lost 0 bases and J lost 4, with 10 bases in between. The CDR3 is 14 amino acids.

J is TRBJ2-3 and V is TRBV9; D gene unclear. CDR3 length: 12 residues. Germline CDR1 SGDLS, CDR2 YYNGEE. The V end was cut by 5 bases, the J end by 6 bases, with 10 bases between. The CDR3, as DNA: TGTGCCAGCAGTCCCGGTTTGGATACGCAGTATTTT. Translated: CASSPGLDTQYF.

This chain uses TRBV11-1 with TRBJ2-3, with TRBD2 identical over 14 bases. From germline, CDR1 is SGHAT and CDR2 FQDESV (reference sequence). V lost 5 bases to trimming and J lost 4 bases; unmatched junction nucleotides: 5. The CDR3 runs 16 residues. This CDR3 is CASSQGTSGSADTQYF. Here the CDR3 DNA reads TGTGCCAGCAGCCAGGGGACTAGCGGGAGCGCAGATACGCAGTATTTT.